This T cell receptor beta chain was profiled in a study of cytomegalovirus exposure and HLA in healthy donors. Repertoires were generated with immunoSEQ multiplex PCR, while TCRdb's copy carries only in-frame clones and drops some. The sample carries around 180,000 clones, approximately 80% recorded once. With V trimmed by 7 bases and J by 2 bases, 7 bases remained unmatched. Germline lookup yields CDR1 SNHLY and CDR2 FYNNEI. This CDR3 spans 16 amino acids. Whole-study results and caveats: Researchers counted around 170 TCR beta chains as cytomegalovirus-associated. CMV antigen specificity was confirmed in vitro for three CMV-associated chains.

A word on this clone: The antigen remains undetermined.

This chain links TRBV2 with TRBJ2-2, with 10 bases lining up with TRBD2. Sequenced input: PBMCs. The sequence was collected from a man aged 18 to 30 in good health and CMV-seropositive. The CDR3 protein is CASIAGTSANTGELFF. The CDR3 DNA sequence: TGTGCCAGCATTGCCGGGACTAGCGCCAACACCGGGGAGCTGTTTTTT.